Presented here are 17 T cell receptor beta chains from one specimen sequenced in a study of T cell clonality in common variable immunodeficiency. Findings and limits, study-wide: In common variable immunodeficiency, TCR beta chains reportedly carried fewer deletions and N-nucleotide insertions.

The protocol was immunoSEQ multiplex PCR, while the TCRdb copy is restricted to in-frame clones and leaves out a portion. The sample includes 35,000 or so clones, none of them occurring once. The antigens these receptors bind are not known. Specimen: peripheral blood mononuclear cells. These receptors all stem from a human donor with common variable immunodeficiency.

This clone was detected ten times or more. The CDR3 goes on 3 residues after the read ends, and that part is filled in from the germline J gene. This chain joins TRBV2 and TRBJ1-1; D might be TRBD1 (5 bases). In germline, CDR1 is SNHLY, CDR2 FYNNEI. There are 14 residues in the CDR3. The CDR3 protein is CASEKQVPEGEAFF. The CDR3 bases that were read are TGTGCCAGCGAGAAACAGGTACCCGAGGGGGAA.

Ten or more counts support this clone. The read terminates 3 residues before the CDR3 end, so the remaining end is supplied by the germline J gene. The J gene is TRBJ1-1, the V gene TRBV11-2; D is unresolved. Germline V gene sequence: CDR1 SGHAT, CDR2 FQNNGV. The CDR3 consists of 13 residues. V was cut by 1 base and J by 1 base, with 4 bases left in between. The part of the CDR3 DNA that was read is TGTGCCAGCAGCTTAGGAGGGAACACTGAA. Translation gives CASSLGGNTE. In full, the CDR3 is CASSLGGNTEAFF.

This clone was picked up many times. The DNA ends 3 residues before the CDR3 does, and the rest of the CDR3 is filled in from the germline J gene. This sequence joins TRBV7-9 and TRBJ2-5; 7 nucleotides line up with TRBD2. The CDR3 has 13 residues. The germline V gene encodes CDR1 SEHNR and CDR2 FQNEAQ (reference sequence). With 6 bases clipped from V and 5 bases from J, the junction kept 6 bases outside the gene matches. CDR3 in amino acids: CASRRTSSETQYF. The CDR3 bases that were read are TGTGCCAGCAGGAGGACTAGTTCGGAGACC.

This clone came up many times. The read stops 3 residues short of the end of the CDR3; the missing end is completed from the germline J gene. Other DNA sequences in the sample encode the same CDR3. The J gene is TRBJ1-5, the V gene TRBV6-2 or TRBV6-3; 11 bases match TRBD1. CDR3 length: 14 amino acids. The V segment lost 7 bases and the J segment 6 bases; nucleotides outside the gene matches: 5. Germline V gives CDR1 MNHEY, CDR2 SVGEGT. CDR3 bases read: TGTGCCAGCAAAGGGACAGGGGGGGGTCAGCCC. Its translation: CASKGTGGGQP. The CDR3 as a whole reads CASKGTGGGQPQHF.

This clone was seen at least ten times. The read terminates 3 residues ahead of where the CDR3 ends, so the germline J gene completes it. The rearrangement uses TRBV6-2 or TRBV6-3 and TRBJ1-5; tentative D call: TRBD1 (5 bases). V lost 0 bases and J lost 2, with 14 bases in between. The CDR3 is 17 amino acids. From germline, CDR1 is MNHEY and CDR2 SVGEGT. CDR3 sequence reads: CASSYSPAGIGNQPQHF. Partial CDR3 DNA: TGTGCCAGCAGTTACTCCCCGGCAGGGATTGGCAATCAGCCC.

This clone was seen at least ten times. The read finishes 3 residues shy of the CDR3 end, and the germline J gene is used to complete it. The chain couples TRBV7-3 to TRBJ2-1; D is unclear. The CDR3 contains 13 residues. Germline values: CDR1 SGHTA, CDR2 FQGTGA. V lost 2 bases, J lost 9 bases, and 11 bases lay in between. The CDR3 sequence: CASSLVAGPEQFF. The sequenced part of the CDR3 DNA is TGTGCCAGCAGCTTAGTGGCAGGCCCTGAG. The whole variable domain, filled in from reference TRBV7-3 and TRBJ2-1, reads GAGVSQTPSNKVTEKGKYVELRCDPISGHTALYWYRQSLGQGPEFLIYFQGTGAADDSGLPNDRFFAVRPEGSVSTLKIQRTERGDSAVYLCASSLVAGPEQFFGPGTRLTVL.

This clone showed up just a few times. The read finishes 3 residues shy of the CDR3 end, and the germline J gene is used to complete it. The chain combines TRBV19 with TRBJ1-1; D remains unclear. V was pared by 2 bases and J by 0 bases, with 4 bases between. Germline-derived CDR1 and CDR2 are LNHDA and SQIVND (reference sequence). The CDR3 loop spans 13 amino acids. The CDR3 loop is CASSILVNTEAFF. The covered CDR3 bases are TGTGCCAGTAGTATACTAGTGAACACTGAA.

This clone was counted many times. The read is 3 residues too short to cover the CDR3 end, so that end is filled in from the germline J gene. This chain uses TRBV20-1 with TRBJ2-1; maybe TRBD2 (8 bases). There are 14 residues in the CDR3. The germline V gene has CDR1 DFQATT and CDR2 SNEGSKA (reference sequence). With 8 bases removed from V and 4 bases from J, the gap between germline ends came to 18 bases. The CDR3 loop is CSIRGPSGYNEQFF. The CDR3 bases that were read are TGCAGTATTAGGGGGCCTAGCGGGTACAATGAG.

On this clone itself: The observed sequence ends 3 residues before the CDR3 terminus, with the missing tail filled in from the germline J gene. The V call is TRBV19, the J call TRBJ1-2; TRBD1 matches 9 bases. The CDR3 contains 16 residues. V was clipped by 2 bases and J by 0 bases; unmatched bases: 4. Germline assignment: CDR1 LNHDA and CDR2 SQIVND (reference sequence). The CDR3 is CASSILGTGTNYGYTF. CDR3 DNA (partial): TGTGCCAGTAGTATACTAGGGACAGGGACTAACTATGGC.

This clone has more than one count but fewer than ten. CDR3: CSVASQGGGYTF. The DNA read from the CDR3 is TGCAGCGTAGCATCCCAGGGGGGCGGC. The gene calls are TRBV29-1 and TRBJ1-2; the match to TRBD1 covers 7 bases. The CDR3 extends 3 residues past the end of the read, so its final part is completed from the germline J gene. The germline CDR1 and CDR2 sequences are SQVTM and ANQGSEA. This CDR3 comprises 12 residues.

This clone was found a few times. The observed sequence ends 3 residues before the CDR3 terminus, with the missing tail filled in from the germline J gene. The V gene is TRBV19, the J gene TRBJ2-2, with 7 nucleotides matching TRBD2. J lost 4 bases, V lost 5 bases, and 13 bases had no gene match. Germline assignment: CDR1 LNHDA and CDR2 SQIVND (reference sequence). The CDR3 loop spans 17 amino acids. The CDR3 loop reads CASSLLLGLVATGELFF. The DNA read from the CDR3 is TGTGCCAGTAGTCTTCTACTCGGACTAGTTGCCACCGGGGAG.

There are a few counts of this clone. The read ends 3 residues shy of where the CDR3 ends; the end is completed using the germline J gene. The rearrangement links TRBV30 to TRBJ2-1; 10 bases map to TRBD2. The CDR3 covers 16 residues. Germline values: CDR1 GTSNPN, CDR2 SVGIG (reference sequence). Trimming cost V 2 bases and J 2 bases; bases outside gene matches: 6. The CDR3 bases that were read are TGTGCCTGGAGTTCGACTACTAGCGGGACCTACAATGAG. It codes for CAWSSTTSGTYNE. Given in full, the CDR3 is CAWSSTTSGTYNEQFF.

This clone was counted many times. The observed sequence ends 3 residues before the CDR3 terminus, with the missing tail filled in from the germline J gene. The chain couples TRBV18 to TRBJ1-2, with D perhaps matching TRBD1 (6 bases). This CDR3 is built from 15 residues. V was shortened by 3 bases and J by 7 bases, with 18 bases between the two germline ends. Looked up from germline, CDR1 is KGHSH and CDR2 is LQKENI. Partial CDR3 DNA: TGTGCCAGCTCACCTGGGGACACAAAGAGACTTGGC. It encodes CASSPGDTKRLG. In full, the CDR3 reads CASSPGDTKRLGYTF.

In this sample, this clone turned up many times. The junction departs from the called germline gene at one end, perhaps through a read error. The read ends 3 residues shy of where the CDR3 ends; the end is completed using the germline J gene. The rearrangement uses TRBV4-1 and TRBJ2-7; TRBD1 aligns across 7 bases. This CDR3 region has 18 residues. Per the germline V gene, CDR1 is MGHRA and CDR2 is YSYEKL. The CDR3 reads CASSQDFKGTAGSDEQYF. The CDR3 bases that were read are TGCGCCAGCAGCCAAGATTTTAAGGGGACAGCCGGCTCCGACGAG.

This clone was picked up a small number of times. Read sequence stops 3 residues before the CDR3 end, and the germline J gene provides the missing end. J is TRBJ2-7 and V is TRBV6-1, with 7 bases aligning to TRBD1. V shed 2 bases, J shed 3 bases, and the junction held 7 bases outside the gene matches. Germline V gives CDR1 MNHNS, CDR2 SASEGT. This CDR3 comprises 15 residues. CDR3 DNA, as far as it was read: TGTGCCAGCAGTGAACAAAGGGGGCGCATCTACGAG. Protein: CASSEQRGRIYE. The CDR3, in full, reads CASSEQRGRIYEQYF.

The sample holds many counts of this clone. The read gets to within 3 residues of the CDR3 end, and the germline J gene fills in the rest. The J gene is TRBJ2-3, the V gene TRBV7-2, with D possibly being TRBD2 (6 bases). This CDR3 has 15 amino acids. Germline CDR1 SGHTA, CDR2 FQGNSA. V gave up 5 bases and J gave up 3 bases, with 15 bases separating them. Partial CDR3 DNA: TGTGCCAGCAGCCGATCGGGACTGTCAACAGATACG. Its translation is CASSRSGLSTDT. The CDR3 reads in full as CASSRSGLSTDTQYF.

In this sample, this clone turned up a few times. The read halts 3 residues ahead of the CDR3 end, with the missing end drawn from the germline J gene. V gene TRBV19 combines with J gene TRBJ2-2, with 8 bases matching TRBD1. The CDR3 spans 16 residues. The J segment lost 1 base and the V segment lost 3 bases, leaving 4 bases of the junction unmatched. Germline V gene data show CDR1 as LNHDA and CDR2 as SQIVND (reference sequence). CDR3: CASSIPRGLNTGELFF. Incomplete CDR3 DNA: TGTGCCAGTAGTATCCCCAGGGGGCTGAACACCGGGGAG.